Below, 21 T cell receptor beta chains from the same sample are listed, as sequenced in a study of brain T cells in children with intractable seizures. Profiling relied on immunoSEQ multiplex PCR, and the TCRdb table lists in-frame clones only, not all of them. In the table there are 110,000 or so clones, 90% to 95% of which are singletons. The material was peripheral blood, obtained at surgery. These receptors were collected from a boy younger than two with hemimegalencephaly and intractable seizures.

This clone was seen a single time. The chain recombines TRBV28 with TRBJ2-3; D not certain. The V gene's germline CDR1 is MDHEN and CDR2 SYDVKM. The CDR3 loop spans 14 amino acids. The V end was cut by 3 bases, the J end by 1 base, with 8 bases between. The CDR3, as DNA: TGTGCCAGCAGTTTTCGCCCGGGCACAGATACGCAGTATTTT. Translating gives CASSFRPGTDTQYF.

This sequence joins TRBV29-1 and TRBJ1-2, with no clear D. Trimming took off 4 bases at V and 2 bases at J, with 11 bases between the two ends. The CDR3 is 13 residues long. Per germline, CDR1 SQVTM and CDR2 ANQGSEA. The CDR3 protein is CSVVDPGNYGYTF. The CDR3 DNA is TGCAGCGTTGTTGATCCTGGGAACTATGGCTACACCTTC.

The chain combines TRBV7-2 with TRBJ2-3; D remains ambiguous. With 2 bases removed from V and 1 base from J, the gap between germline ends came to 7 bases. Per the germline V gene, CDR1 is SGHTA and CDR2 is FQGNSA. This CDR3 spans 14 amino acids. This CDR3 is CASSLSTGTDTQYF. The CDR3 DNA sequence: TGTGCCAGCAGCTTATCAACGGGCACAGATACGCAGTATTTT.

This clone was counted a single time. The genes are TRBV12-5 and TRBJ1-5; D ambiguous. The CDR3 extends over 12 amino acids. CDR1 is LGHNT and CDR2 is FRNRAP in the germline V gene. Trimming shortened V by 4 bases and J by 6 bases, and 7 bases separated the two germline ends. The CDR3 sequence: CASGSDSQPQHF. The DNA of the CDR3 is TGTGCTAGTGGTTCGGATAGTCAGCCCCAGCATTTT.

The V and J genes are TRBV11-2 and TRBJ2-2; 11 nucleotides align to TRBD2. The CDR3 contains 16 residues. V was clipped by 2 bases and J by 5 bases; unmatched bases: 4. Germline-derived CDR1 and CDR2 are SGHAT and FQNNGV. CDR3 coding DNA: TGTGCCAGCAGCTTAATAGCGGGAGGGATGACCGGGGAGCTGTTTTTT. Residues: CASSLIAGGMTGELFF.

The chain has TRBV5-1 and TRBJ1-1, with D unclear. Trimming took 5 bases from V and 6 from J, leaving 14 bases between them. This CDR3 has 13 residues. From germline, CDR1 is SGHRS and CDR2 YFSETQ. The CDR3 DNA is TGCGCCAGCAGAAATTGGAGTCAGGCTGAAGCTTTCTTT. Translated: CASRNWSQAEAFF.

This CDR3 is CASSPTTGPRSYEQYF. The CDR3, as DNA: TGCGCCAGCAGCCCGACAACCGGGCCTCGCTCCTACGAGCAGTACTTC. This chain links TRBV5-1 with TRBJ2-7; D uncertain. In germline, CDR1 is SGHRS, CDR2 YFSETQ. The V end was cut by 4 bases, the J end by 0 bases, with 17 bases between. This CDR3 spans 16 amino acids.

The chain has TRBV9 and TRBJ1-2; no clear D gene. CDR1 is SGDLS, CDR2 YYNGEE, per germline. This CDR3 has 16 amino acids. V lost 1 base to trimming and J lost 6 bases, with 19 bases between them. The CDR3 nucleotides are TGTGCCAGCAGCGTATTCTCCCTTCCCGGGTCCGATGGCTACACCTTC. This encodes CASSVFSLPGSDGYTF.

The chain carries TRBV6-2 or TRBV6-3 and TRBJ2-7; TRBD2 matches 8 bases. The CDR3 sequence is 12 residues long. The germline gives CDR1 MNHEY, CDR2 SVGEGT. V dropped 6 bases and J dropped 6; count of bases not matched to a gene: 4. The CDR3 DNA is TGTGCCAGCAGCCGACGGGAGGGCGAGCAGTACTTC. Translated, it gives CASSRREGEQYF.

The chain recombines TRBV7-2 with TRBJ2-2, with 16 bases that match TRBD2. The CDR3 consists of 19 residues. CDR1 SGHTA and CDR2 FQGNSA come from the germline V gene. After removal of 1 base from V and 4 bases from J, the junction contained 6 bases not matched to a gene. The DNA of the CDR3 is TGTGCCAGCAGCTTAGGGGGACTAGCGGGAGGGTTACGCACCGGGGAGCTGTTTTTT. Translating it yields CASSLGGLAGGLRTGELFF.

The genes are TRBV7-8 and TRBJ2-1, with D hard to call. Germline V gene data show CDR1 as SGHVS and CDR2 as FQNEAQ. This CDR3 spans 12 amino acids. V dropped 5 bases and J dropped 5 bases, with 7 bases sitting between them. The CDR3 sequence: CASSLRNNEQFF. In nucleotides, the CDR3 is TGTGCCAGCAGCCTTCGGAACAATGAGCAGTTCTTC.

This clone was counted a single time. The chain carries TRBV19 and TRBJ2-7, with 8 nucleotides matching TRBD2. Looked up from germline, CDR1 is LNHDA and CDR2 is SQIVND (reference sequence). CDR3 length: 14 residues. Trimming cost V 3 bases and J 0 bases; bases outside gene matches: 1. The CDR3 is CASSIAGGSYEQYF. CDR3 bases: TGTGCCAGTAGTATCGCGGGGGGCTCCTACGAGCAGTACTTC.

The chain recombines TRBV2 with TRBJ2-4; D is undetermined. V was shortened by 2 bases and J by 5 bases, with 7 bases between the two germline ends. Germline-derived CDR1 and CDR2 are SNHLY and FYNNEI. This CDR3 is 13 amino acids long. This CDR3 reads CASSEWLENIQYF. The CDR3, as DNA: TGTGCCAGCAGTGAATGGCTAGAAAACATTCAGTACTTC. Using reference TRBV2 and TRBJ2-4 for the parts outside the CDR3, the full variable domain is EPEVTQTPSHQVTQMGQEVILRCVPISNHLYFYWYRQILGQKVEFLVSFYNNEISEKSEIFDDQFSVERPDGSNFTLKIRSTKLEDSAMYFCASSEWLENIQYFGAGTRLSVL.

The CDR3 DNA is TGCGCCAGCAGCTCGGACCCCTACAATGAGCAGTTCTTC. This gives the protein CASSSDPYNEQFF. The V call is TRBV5-1, the J call TRBJ2-1; D call uncertain. V lost 3 bases and J lost 2, with 6 bases in between. Germline CDR1 reads SGHRS; CDR2 reads YFSETQ. The CDR3 is 13 amino acids.

The chain combines TRBV24-1 with TRBJ2-6; D may be TRBD2 (6 bases). V was trimmed by 4 bases and J by 0 bases, leaving 9 bases between them. CDR1 KGHDR and CDR2 SFDVKD come from the germline V gene. The CDR3 loop spans 16 amino acids. CDR3 in DNA: TGTGCCACCAGTGAGTCGCGGGGCTCTGGGGCCAACGTCCTGACTTTC. This translates into CATSESRGSGANVLTF.

This chain links TRBV28 with TRBJ2-1; D is unclear. The CDR3 has 16 amino acids. Trimming took off 6 bases at V and 1 base at J, with 16 bases between the two ends. The germline V gene encodes CDR1 MDHEN and CDR2 SYDVKM. CDR3: CASRAMAAQSYNEQFF. CDR3 sequence (DNA): TGTGCCAGCAGGGCCATGGCCGCCCAGTCCTACAATGAGCAGTTCTTC. The full variable domain, its missing parts supplied by reference TRBV28 and TRBJ2-1, is DVKVTQSSRYLVKRTGEKVFLECVQDMDHENMFWYRQDPGLGLRLIYFSYDVKMKEKGDIPEGYSVSREKKERFSLILESASTNQTSMYLCASRAMAAQSYNEQFFGPGTRLTVL.

The rearrangement uses TRBV6-5 and TRBJ1-1, with D possibly matching TRBD1 (5 bases). V dropped 6 bases and J dropped 3 bases, with 11 bases sitting between them. This CDR3 spans 13 amino acids. Germline CDR1 and CDR2: MNHEY and SVGAGI. The CDR3 DNA reads TGTGCCAGCAGCTTAGACAGATACACTGAAGCTTTCTTT. The encoded protein is CASSLDRYTEAFF.

This chain connects TRBV19 to TRBJ2-5, with TRBD2 matching 14 bases. Trimming at V came to 5 bases and at J to 5 bases, leaving 10 bases not matched to a gene. CDR3 length equals 17 residues. The germline V gene has CDR1 LNHDA and CDR2 SQIVND (reference sequence). DNA of the CDR3: TGTGCCAGTAGTCCAGGACTAGCGGGAGGAATGTGGGAGACCCAGTACTTC. Protein sequence: CASSPGLAGGMWETQYF.

The chain joins TRBV9 to TRBJ2-7, with TRBD2 matching 8 bases. Trimming removed 0 bases from V and 3 bases from J; junction bases left unmatched: 8. The CDR3 extends over 16 amino acids. The germline V gene has CDR1 SGDLS and CDR2 YYNGEE. The CDR3 DNA sequence: TGTGCCAGCAGCGTAGATACGGGAGGGCCGGTCTACGAGCAGTACTTC. This sequence encodes CASSVDTGGPVYEQYF.

The CDR3 region has the DNA TGTGCCAGCAGCGCCACGACAGGCCCCAATGAGCAGTTCTTC. Encoded protein: CASSATTGPNEQFF. The rearrangement joins TRBV21-1 to TRBJ2-1; the tabulated D call, TRBD1, remains unverified against the DNA. TRBV21-1 is a pseudogene. This CDR3 contains 14 residues.

V gene TRBV7-9 combines with J gene TRBJ2-1, with D possibly matching TRBD2 (6 bases). The CDR3 spans 16 residues. V lost 5 bases, J lost 0 bases, and 14 bases lay in between. Germline values: CDR1 SEHNR, CDR2 FQNEAQ (reference sequence). CDR3 loop: CASSLNPGSSYNEQFF. In DNA form, the CDR3 reads TGTGCCAGCAGCCTCAACCCCGGGAGCTCCTACAATGAGCAGTTCTTC.